This entry features one TCR beta chain sequence. Antigen specificity is unknown. This sample is part of a study of blood T cells in healthy people across ages. Study in general: About one barcoded beta molecule per two T cells was captured by template switching. Study-level findings and limits: Higher diversity and more naive CD4+ cells were features of long-lived donors, compared to aged donors.

The germline V gene has CDR1 LGHDT and CDR2 YNNKEL (reference sequence). The ends lost 4 bases at V and 5 bases at J; junction bases unmatched: 10. CDR3 length equals 15 residues. Combining a sample-barcoded 5' primer with a J-beta primer mix, a second PCR ran for roughly 7 to 11 cycles. One entry per CDR3 protein results from TCRdb running MiXCR on the 5' RACE reads. The table lists roughly 1,800,000 distinct CDR3 sequences, approximately 50% of them singletons. This chain uses TRBV3-1 with TRBJ1-2; 7 nucleotides align to TRBD1. Sequenced material: blood. This sequence originates from a woman aged 40 to 50 in good health. The CDR3 DNA reads as TGTGCCAGCAGCCCCCAGCCCGGGACAGAATATGGCTACACCTTC. Encoded protein: CASSPQPGTEYGYTF.